The source of this T cell receptor (beta chain) is a study of blood T cell repertoires in COVID-19. Study context: Acute and convalescent COVID-19 specimens originated in the United States, Italy and Spain. Sources were T cells, B-cell-depleted T cells, or PBMCs; the material itself was cDNA or gDNA.

The V gene's germline CDR1 is GTSNPN and CDR2 SVGIG (reference sequence). This CDR3 has 11 residues. Trimming pared 5 bases from V and 6 bases from J, leaving 11 bases between. Per the original methods: Reference gene primer amplification gave nucleated cell count estimates. The table came from immunoSEQ multiplex PCR; TCRdb's copy has only in-frame clones and leaves some out. V, J and clone size are taken as reported in that table, and D and trimming were inferred from the DNA itself. The table has 150,000 to 160,000 clones, roughly four fifths seen once; the top ten hold roughly 1.7%. Material: peripheral blood. The sequence was obtained from an elderly man with acute or convalescent COVID-19. The chain joins TRBV30 to TRBJ2-7, with a possible D match to TRBD2 (5 bases). The CDR3 nucleotides are TGTGCCTGGTCGCGTGAGGGCGAGCAGTACTTC. As protein: CAWSREGEQYF.